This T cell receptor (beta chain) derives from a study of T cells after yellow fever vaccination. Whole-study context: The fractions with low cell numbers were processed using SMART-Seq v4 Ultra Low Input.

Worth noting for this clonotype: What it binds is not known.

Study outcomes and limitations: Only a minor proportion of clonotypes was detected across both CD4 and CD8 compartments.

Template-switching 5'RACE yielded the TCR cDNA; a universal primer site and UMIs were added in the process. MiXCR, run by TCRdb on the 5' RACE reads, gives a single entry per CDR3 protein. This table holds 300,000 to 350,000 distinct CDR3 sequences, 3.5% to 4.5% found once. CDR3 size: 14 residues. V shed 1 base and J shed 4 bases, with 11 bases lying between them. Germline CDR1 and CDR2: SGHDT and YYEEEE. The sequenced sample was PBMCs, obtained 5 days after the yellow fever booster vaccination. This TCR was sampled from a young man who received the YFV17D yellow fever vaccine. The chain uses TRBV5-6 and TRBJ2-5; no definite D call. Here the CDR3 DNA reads TGTGCCAGCAGCTTGAGGGTAGTCCCAGAGACCCAGTACTTC. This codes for CASSLRVVPETQYF.